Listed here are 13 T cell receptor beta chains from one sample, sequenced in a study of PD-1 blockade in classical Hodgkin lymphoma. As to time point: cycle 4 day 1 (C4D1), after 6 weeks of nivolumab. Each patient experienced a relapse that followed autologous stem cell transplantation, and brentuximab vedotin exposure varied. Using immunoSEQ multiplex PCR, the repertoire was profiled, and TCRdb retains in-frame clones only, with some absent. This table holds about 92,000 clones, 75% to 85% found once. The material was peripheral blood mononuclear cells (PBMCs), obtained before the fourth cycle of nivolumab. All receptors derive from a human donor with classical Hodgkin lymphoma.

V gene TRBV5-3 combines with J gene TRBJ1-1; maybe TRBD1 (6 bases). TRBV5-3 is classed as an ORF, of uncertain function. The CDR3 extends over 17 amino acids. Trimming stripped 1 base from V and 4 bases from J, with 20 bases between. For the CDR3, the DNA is TGTGCCAGAAGCTTGCTGTCAGGGGCTTTAGAGGGCACTGAAGCTTTCTTT. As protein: CARSLLSGALEGTEAFF.

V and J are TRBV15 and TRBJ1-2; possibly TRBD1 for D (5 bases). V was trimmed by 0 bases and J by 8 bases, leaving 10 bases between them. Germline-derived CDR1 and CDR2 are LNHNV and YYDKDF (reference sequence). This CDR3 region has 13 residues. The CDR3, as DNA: TGTGCCACCAGCAGAGAGTTGACAGACGGCTACACCTTC. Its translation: CATSRELTDGYTF.

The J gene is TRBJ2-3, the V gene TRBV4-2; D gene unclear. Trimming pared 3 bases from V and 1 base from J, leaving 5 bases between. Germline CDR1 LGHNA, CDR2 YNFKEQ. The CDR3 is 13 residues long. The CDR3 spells CASSQRGTDTQYF. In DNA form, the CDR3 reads TGTGCCAGCAGCCAGAGAGGCACAGATACGCAGTATTTT.

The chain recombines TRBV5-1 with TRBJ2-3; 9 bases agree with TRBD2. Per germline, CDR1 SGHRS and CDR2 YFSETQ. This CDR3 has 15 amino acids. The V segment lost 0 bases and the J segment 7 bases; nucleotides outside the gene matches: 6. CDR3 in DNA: TGCGCCAGCAGCTTGGGTAGCGGGAGTCGGAATACGCAGTATTTT. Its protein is CASSLGSGSRNTQYF.

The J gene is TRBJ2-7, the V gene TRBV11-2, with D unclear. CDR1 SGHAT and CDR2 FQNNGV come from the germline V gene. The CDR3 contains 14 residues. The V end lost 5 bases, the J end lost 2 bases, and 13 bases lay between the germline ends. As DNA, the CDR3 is TGTGCCAGCAGCCTGTCCCGCACCCCCTACGAGCAGTACTTC. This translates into CASSLSRTPYEQYF. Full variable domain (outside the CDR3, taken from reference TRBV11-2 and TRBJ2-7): EAGVAQSPRYKIIEKRQSVAFWCNPISGHATLYWYQQILGQGPKLLIQFQNNGVVDDSQLPKDRFSAERLKGVDSTLKIQPAKLEDSAVYLCASSLSRTPYEQYFGPGTRLTVT.

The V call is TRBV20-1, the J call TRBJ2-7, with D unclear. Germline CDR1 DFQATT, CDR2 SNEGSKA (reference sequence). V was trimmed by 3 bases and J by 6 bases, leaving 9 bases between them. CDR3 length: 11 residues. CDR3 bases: TGCAGTGCTAGTTGGGATCGCGAGCAGTACTTC. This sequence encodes CSASWDREQYF.

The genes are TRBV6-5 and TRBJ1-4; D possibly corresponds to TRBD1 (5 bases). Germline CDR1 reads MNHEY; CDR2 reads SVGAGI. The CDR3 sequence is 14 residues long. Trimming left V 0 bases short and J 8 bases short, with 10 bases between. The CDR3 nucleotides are TGTGCCAGCAGTTACTCGGGGGAAGGGGAAAAACTGTTTTTT. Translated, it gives CASSYSGEGEKLFF.

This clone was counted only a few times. The CDR3 nucleotides read TGTGCCAGCAGCTTAGACGCCTACGAGCAGTACTTC. The encoded protein is CASSLDAYEQYF. The V call is TRBV7-9, the J call TRBJ2-7, with D uncertain. CDR3 size: 12 residues. CDR1 and CDR2 (germline): SEHNR, FQNEAQ (reference sequence). Trimming removed 1 base from V and 2 bases from J, with 3 bases in between.

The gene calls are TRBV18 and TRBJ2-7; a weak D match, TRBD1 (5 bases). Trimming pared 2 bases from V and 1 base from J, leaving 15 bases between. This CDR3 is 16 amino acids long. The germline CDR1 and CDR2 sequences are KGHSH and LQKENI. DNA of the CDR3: TGTGCCAGCTCACCAAACGGGTTAGACAGTTCCTACGAGCAGTACTTC. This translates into CASSPNGLDSSYEQYF.

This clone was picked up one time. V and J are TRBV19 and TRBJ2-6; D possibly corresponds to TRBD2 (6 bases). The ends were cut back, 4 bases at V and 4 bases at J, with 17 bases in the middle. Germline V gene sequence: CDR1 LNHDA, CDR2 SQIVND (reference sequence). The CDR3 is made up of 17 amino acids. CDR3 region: CASSTPGETAGANVLTF. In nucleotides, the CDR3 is TGTGCCAGTAGTACCCCGGGAGAAACAGCCGGGGCCAACGTCCTGACTTTC.

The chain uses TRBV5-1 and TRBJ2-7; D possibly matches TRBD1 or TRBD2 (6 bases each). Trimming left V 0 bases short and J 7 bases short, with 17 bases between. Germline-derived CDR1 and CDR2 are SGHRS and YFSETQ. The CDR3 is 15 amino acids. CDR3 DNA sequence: TGCGCCAGCAGCTTGGGGGCGGGGAGCCAGGGGGAGCAGTACTTC. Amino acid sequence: CASSLGAGSQGEQYF.

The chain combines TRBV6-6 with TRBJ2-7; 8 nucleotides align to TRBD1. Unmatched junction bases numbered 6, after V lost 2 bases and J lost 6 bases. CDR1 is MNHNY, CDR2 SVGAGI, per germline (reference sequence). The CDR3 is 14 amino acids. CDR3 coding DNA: TGTGCCAGCAGTTACATCCGAGACAGGGGCGAGCAGTACTTC. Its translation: CASSYIRDRGEQYF.

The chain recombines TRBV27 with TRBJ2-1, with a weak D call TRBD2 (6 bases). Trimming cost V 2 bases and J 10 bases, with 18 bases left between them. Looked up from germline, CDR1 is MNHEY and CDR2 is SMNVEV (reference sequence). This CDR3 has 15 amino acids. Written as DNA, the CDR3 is TGTGCCAGCAGTTTAAAGGGCGGGGCCACGGAGGAGCAGTTCTTC. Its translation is CASSLKGGATEEQFF.